This T cell receptor (beta chain) was sequenced during a study of blood T cell repertoires in COVID-19. Study-level information: COVID-19 samples from acute and convalescent phases originated in the United States, Italy and Spain.

Original processing methods: Amplified reference gene primers provided the basis for estimating nucleated cell counts. TCRdb keeps only in-frame clones here, not all; method: immunoSEQ multiplex PCR. From that table come the V and J calls and clone size; the DNA was used to work out D and trimming. The table includes 130,000 to 150,000 clones, over 65% detected once. CDR1 is MNHEY and CDR2 is SVGAGI in the germline V gene. Trimming cost V 8 bases and J 5 bases, with 10 bases left between them. This CDR3 has 12 residues. V and J are TRBV6-5 and TRBJ2-1; D ambiguous. The sequencing sample was made of peripheral blood. The clonotype comes from a human donor in a cohort sampled during active COVID-19. DNA of the CDR3: TGTGCCAGCGGCCGAGGAGACAATGAGCAGTTCTTC. Translation: CASGRGDNEQFF.